This T cell receptor (beta chain) was captured in a study of blood T cell repertoires in COVID-19. In the study's own analysis: From reference gene primer amplification, estimates of nucleated cell counts were derived. TCRdb's table, derived via immunoSEQ multiplex PCR, lists solely in-frame clones and lacks some. V and J calls plus clone size are reproduced from that table; the DNA served to infer D and trimming. In the table there are just under 250,000 clones, approximately 84% of which are singletons. The CDR3 is 15 amino acids. The germline V gene encodes CDR1 SGHRS and CDR2 YFSETQ. V shed 0 bases and J 4 bases; nucleotides not matched to a gene: 4.

The rearrangement uses TRBV5-1 and TRBJ2-7, with 10 bases matching TRBD1. The specimen was peripheral blood. The TCR originated in a woman aged 25 to 45 who had recovered from COVID-19. The CDR3 here is CASSLATGGGYEQYF. The CDR3 region has the DNA TGCGCCAGCAGCTTGGCGACAGGGGGCGGATACGAGCAGTACTTC.